A single sample gave rise to the 9 T cell receptor beta chains below, sequenced in a study of OX40 agonist ivuxolimab in advanced cancers. Repertoires were generated with immunoSEQ multiplex PCR, while TCRdb's copy carries only in-frame clones and drops some. This table has around 94,000 clones, 80% to 95% appearing once. The starting material was CD4+ or CD8+ T cells sorted from blood, obtained in a trial of the OX40 agonist ivuxolimab. All receptors derive from an adult with an advanced solid tumor such as melanoma, head and neck, liver or kidney cancer.

The V gene is TRBV5-4, the J gene TRBJ2-1; 9 bases agree with TRBD2. CDR3 size: 16 residues. V shed 2 bases, J shed 6 bases, and the junction held 9 bases outside the gene matches. CDR1 is SGHNT, CDR2 YYREEE, per germline (reference sequence). CDR3 amino acids: CASSFGLAGFSNEQFF. The CDR3 DNA is TGTGCCAGCAGCTTCGGTCTAGCGGGGTTTTCCAATGAGCAGTTCTTC.

This CDR3 reads CASSFGTNEQYF. Written as DNA, the CDR3 is TGTGCCAGCAGCTTCGGGACTAACGAGCAGTACTTC. The chain is built from TRBV5-6 and TRBJ2-7; 7 nucleotides align to TRBD2. This CDR3 is built from 12 residues. Germline V gene sequence: CDR1 SGHDT, CDR2 YYEEEE. Trimming took 2 bases from V and 5 from J; bases not matched to a gene: 1.

The chain is built from TRBV7-8 and TRBJ2-7; D possibly corresponds to TRBD2 (5 bases). V was pared by 3 bases and J by 7 bases, with 10 bases between. This CDR3 is 12 amino acids long. The germline CDR1 and CDR2 sequences are SGHVS and FQNEAQ. In DNA form, the CDR3 reads TGTGCCAGCAGCTTCGGACTGGGAGAGCAGTACTTC. It yields the protein CASSFGLGEQYF.

V is TRBV27 and J is TRBJ2-2, with 8 bases lining up with TRBD1. Trimming cost V 1 base and J 6 bases; bases outside gene matches: 7. CDR3 length: 16 residues. Germline V gene data show CDR1 as MNHEY and CDR2 as SMNVEV (reference sequence). CDR3 amino acids: CASSLYSRGLSGELFF. The DNA of the CDR3 is TGTGCCAGCAGTTTATACTCCAGGGGGCTGTCCGGGGAGCTGTTTTTT.

The chain couples TRBV7-9 to TRBJ2-1; D is ambiguous. In germline, CDR1 is SEHNR, CDR2 FQNEAQ (reference sequence). The CDR3 consists of 11 residues. V was cut by 5 bases and J by 7 bases, with 6 bases left in between. As DNA, the CDR3 is TGTGCCAGCAGCCAAGATAATGAGCAGTTCTTC. It is translated as CASSQDNEQFF.

The chain couples TRBV6-6 to TRBJ2-1; weak D call: TRBD2 (5 bases). Trimming removed 9 bases from V and 7 bases from J, with 7 bases in between. The CDR3 totals 10 residues. Germline V gives CDR1 MNHNY, CDR2 SVGAGI (reference sequence). This CDR3 reads CASGLNEQFF. CDR3 DNA sequence: TGTGCCAGTGGACTGAATGAGCAGTTCTTC.

Comments on this clone: A read error may produce the germline difference seen at one junction end. The chain carries TRBV7-6 and TRBJ1-5; D remains unclear. The CDR3 covers 14 residues. Germline V gives CDR1 SGHVS, CDR2 FNYEAQ. The CDR3 sequence: CASSQVGSNQPQHF. The DNA for the CDR3 is TGCGCCAGCAGCCAAGTCGGCAGTAATCAGCCCCAGCATTTT.

The chain couples TRBV7-2 to TRBJ2-1; D remains unclear. Germline CDR1 reads SGHTA; CDR2 reads FQGNSA. V dropped 2 bases and J dropped 5 bases, with 10 bases sitting between them. The length of the CDR3 is 14 residues. DNA of the CDR3: TGTGCCAGCAGCTTACACCCCCGGGACAATGAGCAGTTCTTC. Protein product: CASSLHPRDNEQFF. The full variable domain, rest sourced from reference TRBV7-2 and TRBJ2-1, is GAGVSQSPSNKVTEKGKDVELRCDPISGHTALYWYRQSLGQGLEFLIYFQGNSAPDKSGLPSDRFSAERTGGSVSTLTIQRTQQEDSAVYLCASSLHPRDNEQFFGPGTRLTVL.

Details on this clone: This sample also contains other DNA sequences that code for the same CDR3. V is TRBV25-1 and J is TRBJ1-4; D is unresolved. The V gene's germline CDR1 is MGHDK and CDR2 SYGVNS. V was clipped by 8 bases and J by 0 bases, with 10 bases between them. This CDR3 comprises 14 residues. The CDR3, as DNA: TGTGCCAGCTCCTCGGTTGCAACTAATGAAAAACTGTTTTTT. This codes for CASSSVATNEKLFF.